The T cell receptor (beta chain) under discussion was sequenced for a study of regulatory T cells in long-lasting Graves disease. Study-level points and caveats: The study found persistent patients shared more public clonotypes (over 2,500) than new patients (approximately 970).

To make TCR beta libraries, researchers used iRepertoire HTBI primers and Arm-PCR of CDR3 regions. Source study methods: In the combined samples, 62 TRBV and 11 to 15 TRBJ segments were identified. From the multiplex PCR reads, TCRdb called clonotypes with MiXCR, one entry per CDR3 protein. The V and J calls follow TCRdb's processing rather than the paper's. The table lists hundreds of thousands of distinct CDR3 sequences, about 14% of them singletons. This sample's time point: newly diagnosed GD, antithyroid drugs for less than 3 months. Scientists built the TCR library using RNA that was extracted from PBMCs. From an endocrinology department in Xi'an, China, came the patients. With respect to this clonotype: Its antigen is not identified.

From germline, CDR1 is DFQATT and CDR2 SNEGSKA (reference sequence). CDR3 length: 13 amino acids. Trimming took off 2 bases at V and 4 bases at J, with 11 bases between the two ends. The TCR comes from a female donor with Graves disease. The chain couples TRBV20-1 to TRBJ1-1; D gene uncertain. Sequenced material: peripheral blood mononuclear cells (PBMCs), taken at new diagnosis, from a patient treated with antithyroid drugs. Here the CDR3 DNA reads TGCAGTGCTAGACCCTTGGGAATCACTGAAGCTTTCTTT. Its translation is CSARPLGITEAFF.